Included here is one T cell receptor beta chain sequence, with context. Its antigen is unknown. The sample holds no much larger clone one base away, and base qualities are not on file. Libraries were prepared through 5' RACE. Data came from an Illumina HiSeq 2500. A second PCR of about 7 to 12 cycles was performed with a sample-barcoded 5' primer and a J-beta primer mix. Each TCR beta cDNA molecule received a unique molecular identifier from a template-switch 5' adaptor carrying 12 random nucleotides. Each sample yielded at least 2.5 million CDR3-containing paired-end reads. First-strand cDNA synthesis was performed from all RNA using the Mint cDNA synthesis kit, with priming by a TRBC-specific oligonucleotide. After uracil-DNA glycosylase treatment, a first 18-cycle PCR used universal primers M1SS and BC2_uni_R on all cDNA. For the original study's pipeline: For normalization, 1 million high-quality reads, each with a distinct molecular identifier, were randomly selected from each sample. Instead of being binned into consensus sequences, reads with shared molecular identifiers were discarded. MiTCR, run with a Q25 quality threshold and the strictest error-elimination algorithm, handled CDR3 identification, clonotype clustering and error correction. A nonparametric unseen species model with Euler transformation was used to estimate a lower bound on total TCR beta diversity. In TCRdb, the public reads were trimmed at Q25 with fastp and aligned with MiXCR, with productive beta chains retained. For every CDR3 protein sequence, its rows merge into one entry that carries the most common genes and DNA. The V and J calls, along with clone size, are taken from TCRdb and not from the paper's own processing. This sample is represented by about 730,000 distinct CDR3 sequences; more than 40% of them were singletons. The ten largest account for roughly 20% of the sample.

These data originate in a study of blood T cells in healthy people across ages (dated by TCRdb to between 2015 and 2017). Background for the entire study: In model experiments, template switching captured about one uniquely barcoded TCR beta cDNA molecule for every two T cells. The study measured age-related changes in TCR beta repertoire diversity using deep sequencing normalized with unique cDNA molecular identifiers. Donors were grouped into four age groups: young (average 16 years), middle-aged (about 40), aged (around 60) and long-lived (roughly 80). To avoid experimental bias, donors of different ages were spread randomly across the sequencing lanes. For two donors (one aged 18 to 29 and one aged 80 or older), the study analyzed two additional independent replicas of 1 million unique cDNA reads from the same blood draw. Summary of the overall study and its limitations: Bulk unsorted PBMC profiling prevented conclusive comparison of naive and antigen-experienced compartments. Observed TCR beta diversity correlated strongly with the percentage of naive T cells measured by flow cytometry. Observed TCR beta diversity per million T cells fell roughly linearly with age, and a significant reduction was already apparent by age around 40. Estimates of total diversity based on one million sequenced T cells were regarded as lower bounds and as underestimates. Because donor CMV infection status was unknown, age-related changes in expanded clonotypes were potentially confounded. The long-lived group showed more naive CD4+ T cells, fewer expanded clones and increased TCR diversity than the aged group, suggesting age selection.

The CDR3 has 12 amino acids, counting the end cysteine and phenylalanine. The CDR3 DNA has 36 bases and is translated from base 1. Looking up the germline V gene yields CDR1 MNHNS and CDR2 SASEGT. V lost 4 bases and J lost 8 bases; the stretch between them is 9 bases long. Donors were a few dozen systemically healthy Caucasian individuals from Russia aged roughly 6 to 90 years. Approximately 10 milliliters of peripheral blood were collected from each donor into EDTA-treated Vacutainer tubes. Ficoll-Paque density-gradient centrifugation was used to isolate PBMCs, with at least 7 million obtained per sample. Total RNA, at least 6 micrograms per sample, was extracted from PBMCs with Trizol reagent. The percentages of naive CD45RAhigh/CD27high T cells were determined by flow cytometry on a PBMC aliquot from every donor.

This TCR derives from an older woman in good health. The sequenced material came from blood. The sequence joins TRBV6-1 to TRBJ2-1, and perhaps TRBD1 as D gene, on 6 matching bases. The DNA is TGTGCCAGCAGTGTATCAGGGGATGAGCAGTTCTTC. Translated, this is CASSVSGDEQFF.